These 3 T cell receptor beta chains were all obtained from the same sample, sequenced in a study of cytomegalovirus exposure and HLA in healthy donors (TCRdb year 2017). Libraries came from the immunoSEQ multiplex PCR assay. A mixture of 60 forward primers for TCR Vbeta segments and 13 reverse primers for TCR Jbeta segments was used in the multiplex PCR. TCRdb carries this immuneACCESS record with in-frame sequences only. Its versions omit some clonotypes, under half of them owing to an unresolved V gene in the studies checked, with the rest unexplained. This sample is represented by about 50,000 clones; about 77% of them were singletons. Together, the top ten hold less than 3% of the sample. The sequencing input was PBMCs. These receptors came from a woman aged 40-49 years in good health and CMV-seropositive.

V gene TRBV27 combines with J gene TRBJ1-6, with D possibly matching TRBD1 (5 bases). The CDR3 is made up of 15 amino acids. CDR1 MNHEY and CDR2 SMNVEV come from the germline V gene (reference sequence). The V and J ends lost 5 bases and 7 bases respectively, with 15 bases between them. CDR3 nucleotide sequence: TGTGCCAGCAGTGGCGCCGGACACTTGAATTCACCCCTCCACTTT. Its translation is CASSGAGHLNSPLHF.

The V and J genes are TRBV7-9 and TRBJ1-1, with 7 nucleotides matching TRBD1. The V gene's germline CDR1 is SEHNR and CDR2 FQNEAQ (reference sequence). The CDR3 covers 13 residues. The trim removed 3 bases at V and 5 bases at J, leaving 3 bases unmatched. In nucleotides, the CDR3 is TGTGCCAGCAGCTTCGACAGGGTGACTGAAGCTTTCTTT. Protein sequence: CASSFDRVTEAFF. Together with reference TRBV7-9 and TRBJ1-1, the CDR3 gives the full variable domain: DTGVSQNPRHKITKRGQNVTFRCDPISEHNRLYWYRQTLGQGPEFLTYFQNEAQLEKSRLLSDRFSAERPKGSFSTLEIQRTEQGDSAMYLCASSFDRVTEAFFGQGTRLTVV.

The V and J genes are TRBV11-2 and TRBJ1-2; D might be TRBD1 (5 bases). V lost 3 bases to trimming and J lost 4 bases, with 9 bases between them. CDR1 and CDR2 (germline): SGHAT, FQNNGV. The CDR3 loop spans 13 amino acids. The CDR3 loop is CASSFTGSYGYTF. The CDR3 DNA sequence: TGTGCCAGCAGCTTTACAGGCTCCTATGGCTACACCTTC.